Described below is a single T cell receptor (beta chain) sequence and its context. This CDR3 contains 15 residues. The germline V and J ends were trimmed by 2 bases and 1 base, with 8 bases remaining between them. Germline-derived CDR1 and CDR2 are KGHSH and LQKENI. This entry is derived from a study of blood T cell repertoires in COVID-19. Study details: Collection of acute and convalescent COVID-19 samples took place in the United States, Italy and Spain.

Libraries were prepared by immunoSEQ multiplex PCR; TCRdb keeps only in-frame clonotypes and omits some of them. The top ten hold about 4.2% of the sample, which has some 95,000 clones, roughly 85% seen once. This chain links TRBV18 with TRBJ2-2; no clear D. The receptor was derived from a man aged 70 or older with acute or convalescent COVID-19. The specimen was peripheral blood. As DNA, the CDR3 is TGTGCCAGCTCACCAGGCAACCAGAACACCGGGGAGCTGTTTTTT. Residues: CASSPGNQNTGELFF.